This is a list of T cell receptor beta chains from one sample in a study of T cell responses to AZD1222 COVID-19 vaccine. Some clones are missing from TCRdb's copy, which holds only in-frame ones; the method was immunoSEQ multiplex PCR. Here the sample spans about 130,000 clones, approximately 85% being singletons. The material sequenced was peripheral blood, taken on day 0 of AZD1222 vaccination. These receptor sequences come from an adult in good health. The CDR3 runs from the conserved cysteine through the conserved F or W. D genes are given only for firm matches. The listing skips clone size in some rows; elsewhere it reads once, few, many or a size class.

J gene	clone size	D gene	V gene	CDR3 protein	CDR3 DNA
TRBJ2-7	once	TRBD1	TRBV28	CASSSRQGGYEQYF	TGTGCCAGCAGTTCACGACAGGGTGGGTACGAGCAGTACTTC
TRBJ2-2	.	TRBD1	TRBV4-1	CASSQADRAAGELFF	TGCGCCAGCAGCCAAGCGGACAGGGCGGCCGGGGAGCTGTTTTTT
TRBJ2-1	.	.	TRBV4-2	CASSQVSQGREQFF	TGTGCCAGCAGCCAAGTTAGCCAAGGACGTGAGCAGTTCTTC
TRBJ2-1	.	.	TRBV3-1/TRBV3-2	CASSQGGNEQFF	TGTGCCAGCAGCCAAGGGGGCAATGAGCAGTTCTTC
TRBJ2-1	.	TRBD2	TRBV11-3	CASSSHSGGADEQFF	TGTGCCAGCAGCTCACATAGCGGGGGGGCCGATGAGCAGTTCTTC
TRBJ2-1	.	.	TRBV2	CASSELDEQFF	TGTGCCAGCTCTGAGTTGGATGAGCAGTTCTTC
TRBJ2-7	.	TRBD1	TRBV5-1	CASSLGPPSTGFDHEQYF	TGCGCCAGCAGCTTGGGACCCCCATCGACAGGGTTTGACCACGAGCAGTACTTC
TRBJ2-5	.	TRBD2	TRBV29-1	CSVSSGVAGWQETQYF	TGCAGCGTGTCGTCTGGGGTAGCGGGATGGCAAGAGACCCAGTACTTC
TRBJ1-5	.	TRBD1	TRBV27	CASGRQGAGSNQPQHF	TGTGCCAGCGGAAGACAGGGGGCAGGTAGCAATCAGCCCCAGCATTTT
TRBJ1-2	.	.	TRBV28	CASSSPSATEAPNYGYTF	TGTGCCAGCTCAAGCCCCTCCGCCACGGAGGCCCCAAACTATGGCTACACCTTC
TRBJ1-2	.	.	TRBV19	CASHPSGVVYGYTF	TGTGCCAGCCACCCCTCAGGGGTAGTATACGGCTACACCTTC
TRBJ2-7	.	TRBD2	TRBV7-9	CASIPGGGYEQYF	TGTGCCAGCATCCCGGGGGGGGGCTACGAGCAGTACTTC
TRBJ1-1	.	.	TRBV25-1	CASSEVGGTEAFF	TGTGCCAGCAGTGAAGTGGGGGGGACTGAAGCTTTCTTT
TRBJ1-1	.	TRBD1	TRBV4-2	CASSRTDRPYTEAFF	TGTGCCAGCAGCCGAACGGACAGGCCCTACACTGAAGCTTTCTTT
TRBJ2-3	few	.	TRBV24-1	CATSPGGRGLTDTQYF	TGTGCCACCAGTCCCGGGGGCAGGGGACTCACAGATACGCAGTATTTT
TRBJ2-5	.	.	TRBV28	CASSLFLHALHEGQETQYF	TGTGCCAGCAGTTTATTTCTGCACGCCCTACACGAGGGACAAGAGACCCAGTACTTC
TRBJ1-5	.	.	TRBV3-1/TRBV3-2	CAAGGSERQPQHF	TGTGCCGCGGGGGGCTCCGAGAGGCAGCCCCAGCATTTT
TRBJ2-3	.	TRBD2	TRBV9	CASSAQGLAGGAQYF	TGTGCCAGCAGCGCTCAAGGACTAGCGGGGGGGGCCCAGTATTTT
TRBJ2-2	.	.	TRBV9	CASSATGVNTGELFF	TGTGCCAGCAGCGCGACAGGCGTCAACACCGGGGAGCTGTTTTTT
TRBJ2-7	.	TRBD2	TRBV28	CAILGTSGDEQYF	TGTGCCATCCTTGGGACTAGCGGTGACGAGCAGTACTTC
TRBJ2-2	.	.	TRBV15	CATSRDGYTGELFF	TGTGCCACCAGCAGAGACGGATACACCGGGGAGCTGTTTTTT
TRBJ1-2	few	.	TRBV19	CASSRGGTNYGYTF	TGTGCCAGTAGTAGGGGTGGTACTAACTATGGCTACACCTTC
TRBJ1-1	.	.	TRBV11-2	CASSLEVVGTEAFF	TGTGCCAGCAGCTTAGAGGTGGTGGGCACTGAAGCTTTCTTT
TRBJ1-3	once	.	TRBV18	CASSPPSRAGNTIYF	TGTGCCAGCTCACCACCCAGCAGGGCTGGAAACACCATATATTTT
TRBJ1-2	few	.	TRBV28	CASSSSGRFKPNYGYTF	TGTGCCAGCAGTTCGTCCGGGAGGTTTAAACCTAACTATGGCTACACCTTC
TRBJ2-5	.	.	TRBV27	CASSFYRGETQYF	TGTGCCAGCAGTTTTTATCGGGGAGAGACCCAGTACTTC
TRBJ1-5	.	.	TRBV28	CASSLDFDEGQPQHF	TGTGCCAGCAGTTTAGACTTCGATGAGGGTCAGCCCCAGCATTTT
TRBJ2-2	.	TRBD1	TRBV20-1	CSAIDRGKTGELFF	TGCAGTGCTATTGACAGGGGGAAAACCGGGGAGCTGTTTTTT
TRBJ1-2	once	.	TRBV9	CASSVAGNYGYTF	TGTGCCAGCAGCGTAGCAGGGAACTATGGCTACACCTTC
TRBJ2-5	.	TRBD2	TRBV4-1	CASSQEGTRGGETQYF	TGCGCCAGCAGCCAAGAAGGGACTAGAGGCGGCGAGACCCAGTACTTC
TRBJ1-1	.	TRBD1	TRBV19	CASSFGTGGGTEAFF	TGTGCCAGTAGTTTCGGGACAGGGGGGGGCACTGAAGCTTTCTTT
TRBJ2-2	.	TRBD1	TRBV5-1	CASSSGQGWVTGELFF	TGCGCCAGCAGCTCGGGACAGGGGTGGGTCACCGGGGAGCTGTTTTTT
TRBJ1-6	.	.	TRBV7-6	CASSHDSSYNSPLHF	TGTGCCAGCAGCCACGACAGCTCCTATAATTCACCCCTCCACTTT
TRBJ1-1	.	.	TRBV28	CASTFTGWGTEAFF	TGTGCCAGCACTTTCACTGGGTGGGGCACTGAAGCTTTCTTT
TRBJ2-3	few	.	TRBV9	CASSRQFSSTDTQYF	TGTGCCAGCAGCAGACAGTTTTCTAGCACAGATACGCAGTATTTT
TRBJ2-5	.	TRBD1	TRBV7-9	CASSTRTGEETQYF	TGTGCCAGCAGCACCCGGACAGGGGAAGAGACCCAGTACTTC
TRBJ1-1	.	.	TRBV6-2/TRBV6-3	CASRYRGTEAFF	TGTGCCAGCAGGTACAGAGGGACTGAAGCTTTCTTT